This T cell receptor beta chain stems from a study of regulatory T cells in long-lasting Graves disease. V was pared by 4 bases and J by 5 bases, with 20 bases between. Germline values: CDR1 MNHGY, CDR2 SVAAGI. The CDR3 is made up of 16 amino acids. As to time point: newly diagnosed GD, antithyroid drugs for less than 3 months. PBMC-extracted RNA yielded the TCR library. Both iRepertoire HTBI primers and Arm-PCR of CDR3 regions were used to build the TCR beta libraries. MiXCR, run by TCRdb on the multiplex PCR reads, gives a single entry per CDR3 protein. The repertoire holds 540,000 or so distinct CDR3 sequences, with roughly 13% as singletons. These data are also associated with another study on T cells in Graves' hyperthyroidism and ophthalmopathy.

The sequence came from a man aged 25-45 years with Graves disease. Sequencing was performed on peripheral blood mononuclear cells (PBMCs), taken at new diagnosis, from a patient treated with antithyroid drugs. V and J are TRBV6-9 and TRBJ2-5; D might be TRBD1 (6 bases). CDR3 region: CASSLRGGRGAETQYF. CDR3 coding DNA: TGTGCCAGCAGTTTACGAGGAGGCAGGGGAGCGGAGACCCAGTACTTC.